This T cell receptor beta chain was observed in a study of blood T cell repertoires in COVID-19. Study details: Samples of COVID-19 (acute and convalescent) were obtained from the United States, Italy and Spain.

Measured with immunoSEQ multiplex PCR; TCRdb has only the in-frame clones, and not every one. Of about 210,000 clones in the sample, more than 75% were seen once. V was pared by 1 base and J by 5 bases, with 18 bases between. CDR3 length equals 16 residues. Germline V gene sequence: CDR1 PRHDT, CDR2 FYEKMQ (reference sequence). The TCR originated in a human donor in a cohort sampled during active COVID-19. Sample: peripheral blood. V and J are TRBV13 and TRBJ2-7, with D possibly matching TRBD2 (6 bases). In nucleotides, the CDR3 is TGTGCCAGCAGCTTAGAGGCGGGGTTGGGAGCTCACGAGCAGTACTTC. Translation: CASSLEAGLGAHEQYF.